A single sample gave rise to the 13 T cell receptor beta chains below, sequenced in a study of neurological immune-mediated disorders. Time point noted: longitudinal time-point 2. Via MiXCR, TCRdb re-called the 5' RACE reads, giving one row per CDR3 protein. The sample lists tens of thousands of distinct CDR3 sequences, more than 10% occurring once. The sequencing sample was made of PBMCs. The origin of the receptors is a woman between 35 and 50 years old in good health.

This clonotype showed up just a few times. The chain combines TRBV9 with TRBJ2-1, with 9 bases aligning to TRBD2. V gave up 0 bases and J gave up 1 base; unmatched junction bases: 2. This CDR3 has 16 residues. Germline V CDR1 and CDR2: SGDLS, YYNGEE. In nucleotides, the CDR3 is TGTGCCAGCAGCGTAGGCGGGGGGGGATCCTACAATGAGCAGTTCTTC. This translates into CASSVGGGGSYNEQFF.

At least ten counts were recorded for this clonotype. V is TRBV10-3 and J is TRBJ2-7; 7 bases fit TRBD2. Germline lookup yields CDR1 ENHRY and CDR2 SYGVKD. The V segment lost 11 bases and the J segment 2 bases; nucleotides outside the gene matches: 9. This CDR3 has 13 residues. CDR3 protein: CASSSGSPYEQYF. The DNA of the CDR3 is TGTGCCTCGTCTAGCGGTTCTCCCTACGAGCAGTACTTC.

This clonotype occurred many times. The CDR3 sequence: CASSPRTGTRELFF. CDR3 sequence (DNA): TGTGCCAGCAGTCCTAGGACAGGGACGAGGGAGCTGTTTTTT. The V gene is TRBV12-3 or TRBV12-4, the J gene TRBJ2-2, with 8 bases fitting TRBD1. The CDR3 loop spans 14 amino acids. Losses at the gene ends were 5 bases for V and 9 bases for J; bases not matched to a gene: 8.

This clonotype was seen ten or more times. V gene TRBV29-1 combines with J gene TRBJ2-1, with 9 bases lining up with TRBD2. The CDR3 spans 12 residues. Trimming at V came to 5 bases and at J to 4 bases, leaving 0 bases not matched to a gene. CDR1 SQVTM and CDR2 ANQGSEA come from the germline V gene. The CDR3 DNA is TGCAGCGTTACTAGCGGGTACAATGAGCAGTTCTTC. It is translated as CSVTSGYNEQFF.

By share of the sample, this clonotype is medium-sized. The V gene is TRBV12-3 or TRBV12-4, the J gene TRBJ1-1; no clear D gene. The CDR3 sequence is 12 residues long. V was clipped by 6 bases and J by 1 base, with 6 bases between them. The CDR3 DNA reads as TGTGCCAGCAGAATGGGGAACACTGAAGCTTTCTTT. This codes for CASRMGNTEAFF.

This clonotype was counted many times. This CDR3 is CASSWGGLAGAGANVLTF. The CDR3, as DNA: TGTGCCAGCAGCTGGGGTGGACTAGCGGGAGCTGGGGCCAACGTCCTGACTTTC. J is TRBJ2-6 and V is TRBV7-2; 13 bases are shared with TRBD2. The CDR3 totals 18 residues. V shed 4 bases and J 2 bases; nucleotides not matched to a gene: 5. The V gene's germline CDR1 is SGHTA and CDR2 FQGNSA. Using reference TRBV7-2 and TRBJ2-6 for the parts outside the CDR3, the full variable domain is GAGVSQSPSNKVTEKGKDVELRCDPISGHTALYWYRQSLGQGLEFLIYFQGNSAPDKSGLPSDRFSAERTGGSVSTLTIQRTQQEDSAVYLCASSWGGLAGAGANVLTFGAGSRLTVL.

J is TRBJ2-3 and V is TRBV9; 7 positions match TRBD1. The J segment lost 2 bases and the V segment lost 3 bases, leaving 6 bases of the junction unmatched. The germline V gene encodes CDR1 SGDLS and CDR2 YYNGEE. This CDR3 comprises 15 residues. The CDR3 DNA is TGTGCCAGCAGCGATGACAGGGCCACCACAGATACGCAGTATTTT. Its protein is CASSDDRATTDTQYF.

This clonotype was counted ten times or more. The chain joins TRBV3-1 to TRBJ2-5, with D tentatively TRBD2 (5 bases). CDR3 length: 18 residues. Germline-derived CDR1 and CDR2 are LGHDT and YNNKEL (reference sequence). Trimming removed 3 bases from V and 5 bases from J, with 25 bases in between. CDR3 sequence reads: CASSHWSESGVGLETQYF. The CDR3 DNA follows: TGTGCCAGCAGCCACTGGTCAGAATCCGGGGTTGGTTTGGAGACCCAGTACTTC.

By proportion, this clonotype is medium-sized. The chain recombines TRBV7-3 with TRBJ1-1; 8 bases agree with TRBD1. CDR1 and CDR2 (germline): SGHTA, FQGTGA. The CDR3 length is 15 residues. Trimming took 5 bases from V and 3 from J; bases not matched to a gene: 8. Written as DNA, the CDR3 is TGTGCCAGCAGCCTTACAGGGGGAGGGGACACTGAAGCTTTCTTT. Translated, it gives CASSLTGGGDTEAFF.

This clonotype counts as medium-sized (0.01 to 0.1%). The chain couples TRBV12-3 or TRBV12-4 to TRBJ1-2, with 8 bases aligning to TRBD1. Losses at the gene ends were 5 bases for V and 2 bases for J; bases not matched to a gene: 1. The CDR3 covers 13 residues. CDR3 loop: CASSGTGNYGYTF. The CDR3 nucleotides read TGTGCCAGCAGTGGGACAGGCAACTATGGCTACACCTTC.

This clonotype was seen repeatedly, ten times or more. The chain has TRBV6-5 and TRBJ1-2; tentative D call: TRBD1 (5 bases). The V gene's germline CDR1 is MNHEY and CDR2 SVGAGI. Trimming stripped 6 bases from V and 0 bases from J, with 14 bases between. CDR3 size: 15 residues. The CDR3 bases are TGTGCCAGCAGACAATTACGGGGACCTAACTATGGCTACACCTTC. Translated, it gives CASRQLRGPNYGYTF.

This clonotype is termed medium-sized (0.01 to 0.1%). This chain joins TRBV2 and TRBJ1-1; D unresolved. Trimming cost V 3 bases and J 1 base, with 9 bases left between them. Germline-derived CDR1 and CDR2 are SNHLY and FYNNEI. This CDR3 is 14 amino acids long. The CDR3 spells CASSDWSGNTEAFF. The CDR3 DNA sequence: TGTGCCAGCAGTGACTGGTCAGGGAACACTGAAGCTTTCTTT.

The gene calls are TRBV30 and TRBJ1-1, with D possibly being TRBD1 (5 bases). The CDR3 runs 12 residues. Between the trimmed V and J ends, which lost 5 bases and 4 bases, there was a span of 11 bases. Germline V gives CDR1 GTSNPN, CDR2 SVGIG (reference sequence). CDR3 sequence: CAWEGIGTEAFF. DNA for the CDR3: TGTGCCTGGGAGGGGATCGGCACTGAAGCTTTCTTT.